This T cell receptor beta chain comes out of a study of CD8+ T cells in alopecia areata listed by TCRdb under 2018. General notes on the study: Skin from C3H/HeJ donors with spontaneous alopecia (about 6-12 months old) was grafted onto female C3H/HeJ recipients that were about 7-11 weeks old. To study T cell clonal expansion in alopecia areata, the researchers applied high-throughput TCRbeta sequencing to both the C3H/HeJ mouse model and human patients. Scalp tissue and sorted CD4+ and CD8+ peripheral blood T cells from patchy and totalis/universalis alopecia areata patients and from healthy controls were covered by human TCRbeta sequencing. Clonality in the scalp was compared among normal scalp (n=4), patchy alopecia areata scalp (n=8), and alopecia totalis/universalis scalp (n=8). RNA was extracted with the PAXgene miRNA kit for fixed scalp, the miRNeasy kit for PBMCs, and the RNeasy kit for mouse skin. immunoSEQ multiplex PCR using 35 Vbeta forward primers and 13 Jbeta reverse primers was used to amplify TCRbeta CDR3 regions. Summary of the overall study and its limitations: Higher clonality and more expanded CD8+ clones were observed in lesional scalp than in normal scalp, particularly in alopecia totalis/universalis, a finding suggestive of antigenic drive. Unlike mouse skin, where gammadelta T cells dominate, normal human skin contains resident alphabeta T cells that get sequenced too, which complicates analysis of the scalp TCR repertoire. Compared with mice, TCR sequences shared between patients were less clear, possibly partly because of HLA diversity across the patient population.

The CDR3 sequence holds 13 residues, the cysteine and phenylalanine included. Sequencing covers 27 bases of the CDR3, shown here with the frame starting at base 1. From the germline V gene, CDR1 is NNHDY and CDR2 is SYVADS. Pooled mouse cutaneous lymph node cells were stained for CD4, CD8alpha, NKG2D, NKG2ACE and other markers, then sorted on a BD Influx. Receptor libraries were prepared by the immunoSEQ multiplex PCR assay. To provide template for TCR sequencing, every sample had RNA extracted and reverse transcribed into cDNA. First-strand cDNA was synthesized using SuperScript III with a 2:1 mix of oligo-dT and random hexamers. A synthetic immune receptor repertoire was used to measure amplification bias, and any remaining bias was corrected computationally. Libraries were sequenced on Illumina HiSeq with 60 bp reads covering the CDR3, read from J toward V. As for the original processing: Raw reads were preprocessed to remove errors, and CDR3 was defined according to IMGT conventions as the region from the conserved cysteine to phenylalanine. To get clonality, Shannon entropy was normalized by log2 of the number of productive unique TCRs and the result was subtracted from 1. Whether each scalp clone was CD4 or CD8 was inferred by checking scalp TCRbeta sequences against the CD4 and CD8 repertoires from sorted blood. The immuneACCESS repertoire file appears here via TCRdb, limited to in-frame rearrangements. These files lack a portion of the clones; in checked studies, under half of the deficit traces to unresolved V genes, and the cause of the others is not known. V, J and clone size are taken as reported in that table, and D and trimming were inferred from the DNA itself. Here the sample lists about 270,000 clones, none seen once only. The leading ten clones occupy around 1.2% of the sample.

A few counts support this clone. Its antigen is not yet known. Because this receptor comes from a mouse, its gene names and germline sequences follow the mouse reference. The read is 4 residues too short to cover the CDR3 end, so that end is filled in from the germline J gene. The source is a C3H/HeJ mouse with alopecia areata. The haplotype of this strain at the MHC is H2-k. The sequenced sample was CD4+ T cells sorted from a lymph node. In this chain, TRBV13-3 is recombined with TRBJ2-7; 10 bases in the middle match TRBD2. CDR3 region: CASSPDWGDEQYF. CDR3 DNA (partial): TGTGCCAGCAGCCCTGACTGGGGGGAT.